Presented here are 31 T cell receptor beta chains from one specimen sequenced in a study of T-cell reconstitution after alpha-beta-depleted transplantation in children. As it was prepared, the TCRbeta library received unique molecular identifiers. One entry per CDR3 protein, called by TCRdb with MiXCR from the PCR reads. The data show fewer than 700,000 distinct CDR3 sequences, 10% to 15% seen once. Sequencing used PBMCs, mostly from graft donor cells, obtained 360 days after TCRalphabeta/CD19-depleted stem cell transplant. The source of these receptors is a male patient younger than 18 who had a stem cell transplant for acute myeloid leukemia, so the T cells may come from the graft donor.

This clonotype appeared a few times. This chain uses TRBV12-3 or TRBV12-4 with TRBJ1-2, with D possibly TRBD1 on 5 matching bases. The CDR3 totals 15 residues. The V end lost 3 bases, the J end lost 4 bases, and 15 bases lay between the germline ends. The CDR3 nucleotides read TGTGCCAGCAGTTTGAATCCGGGACTGGCCTATGGCTACACCTTC. Its protein is CASSLNPGLAYGYTF.

Ten or more counts support this clonotype. For the CDR3, the DNA is TGTGCCAGCACCGCTGGGGGGAGCTCCTACGAGCAGTACTTC. Its translation is CASTAGGSSYEQYF. This chain joins TRBV6-1 and TRBJ2-7; possibly TRBD2 for D (6 bases). The V end lost 7 bases, the J end lost 0 bases, and 13 bases lay between the germline ends. Germline CDR1 is MNHNS and CDR2 is SASEGT. This CDR3 contains 14 residues.

This clonotype was recorded at least ten times. The chain joins TRBV12-3 or TRBV12-4 to TRBJ2-5, with 12 bases lining up with TRBD2. V was clipped by 5 bases and J by 5 bases; unmatched bases: 9. This CDR3 contains 16 residues. The CDR3 DNA is TGTGCCAGCAGTCCCTGGGCTAGCGGGAGGGTTGAGACCCAGTACTTC. Translating it yields CASSPWASGRVETQYF.

The chain links TRBV18 to TRBJ2-3, with a possible D match to TRBD1 (6 bases). The germline CDR1 and CDR2 sequences are KGHSH and LQKENI. The CDR3 consists of 13 residues. Trimming removed 4 bases at V and 12 bases at J, with 17 bases between. The CDR3 nucleotides read TGTGCCAGCTCACTTAAGACAGGCCCTCCCCAGTATTTT. It yields the protein CASSLKTGPPQYF.

The rearrangement uses TRBV28 and TRBJ2-1; perhaps TRBD2 as D (5 bases). The germline V gene has CDR1 MDHEN and CDR2 SYDVKM. CDR3 size: 15 residues. Trimming took off 5 bases at V and 7 bases at J, with 18 bases between the two ends. The CDR3 reads CASSIWEGSKNEQFF. The CDR3, as DNA: TGTGCCAGCAGTATCTGGGAAGGGAGTAAGAATGAGCAGTTCTTC.

This clonotype has ten or more counts. This chain links TRBV18 with TRBJ2-3; D remains ambiguous. With 8 bases removed from V and 4 bases from J, the gap between germline ends came to 7 bases. Germline V CDR1 and CDR2: KGHSH, LQKENI. This CDR3 spans 11 amino acids. CDR3 sequence: CASSPADTQYF. Here the CDR3 DNA reads TGTGCCAGCAGCCCCGCAGATACGCAGTATTTT. Looking up the rest from reference TRBV18 and TRBJ2-3 gives the full variable domain: NAGVMQNPRHLVRRRGQEARLRCSPMKGHSHVYWYRQLPEEGLKFMVYLQKENIIDESGMPKERFSAEFPKEGPSILRIQQVVRGDSAAYFCASSPADTQYFGPGTRLTVL.

The genes are TRBV7-2 and TRBJ2-1; no clear D. The V end lost 2 bases, the J end lost 5 bases, and 10 bases lay between the germline ends. Germline CDR1 reads SGHTA; CDR2 reads FQGNSA. The CDR3 loop spans 14 amino acids. CDR3 coding DNA: TGTGCCAGCAGCTTATTTGTCCCGAACAATGAGCAGTTCTTC. Its protein product is CASSLFVPNNEQFF. Filled out from reference TRBV7-2 and TRBJ2-1, the complete variable domain reads GAGVSQSPSNKVTEKGKDVELRCDPISGHTALYWYRQSLGQGLEFLIYFQGNSAPDKSGLPSDRFSAERTGGSVSTLTIQRTQQEDSAVYLCASSLFVPNNEQFFGPGTRLTVL.

This chain joins TRBV6-1 and TRBJ2-7, with 7 bases matching TRBD1. CDR1 and CDR2 from the germline V gene are MNHNS and SASEGT. V lost 6 bases to trimming and J lost 7 bases; unmatched junction nucleotides: 9. CDR3 length equals 13 residues. CDR3 sequence: CASRSTGIGEQYF. The CDR3 region has the DNA TGTGCCAGCAGGTCGACAGGGATTGGTGAGCAGTACTTC.

This clonotype was recorded at least ten times. The chain carries TRBV3-1 and TRBJ2-7; 10 nucleotides agree with TRBD2. This CDR3 region has 16 residues. V dropped 2 bases and J dropped 7; count of bases not matched to a gene: 11. Germline CDR1 is LGHDT and CDR2 is YNNKEL (reference sequence). The CDR3 DNA sequence: TGTGCCAGCAGCCAAAACCCCTTAGCGGGAGGAAGGGAGCAGTACTTC. Translated, it gives CASSQNPLAGGREQYF.

The chain combines TRBV28 with TRBJ2-2, with 7 bases lining up with TRBD1. V lost 7 bases to trimming and J lost 4 bases; unmatched junction nucleotides: 6. The CDR3 contains 14 residues. CDR1 and CDR2 from the germline V gene are MDHEN and SYDVKM. CDR3: CASTSDRVTGELFF. The CDR3 nucleotides read TGTGCCAGCACCTCCGACAGGGTCACCGGGGAGCTGTTTTTT.

The table lists this clonotype with many counts. The chain joins TRBV20-1 to TRBJ1-5, with a tentative D call TRBD1 (5 bases). Looked up from germline, CDR1 is DFQATT and CDR2 is SNEGSKA (reference sequence). There are 13 residues in the CDR3. Trimming took 3 bases from V and 4 from J, leaving 10 bases between them. The CDR3 coding sequence is TGCAGTGCTAGTACTCCAGGGAATCAGCCCCAGCATTTT. Encoded protein: CSASTPGNQPQHF.

This clonotype was seen ten or more times. The chain carries TRBV20-1 and TRBJ2-7, with D unclear. The CDR3 totals 13 residues. Between the trimmed V and J ends, which lost 4 bases and 7 bases, there was a span of 17 bases. The V gene's germline CDR1 is DFQATT and CDR2 SNEGSKA (reference sequence). The CDR3 DNA reads TGCAGTGCTACCAACGGGCCGTTTAGGGAGCAGTACTTC. Translated: CSATNGPFREQYF.

The V gene is TRBV9, the J gene TRBJ2-5; D gene uncertain. CDR1 is SGDLS and CDR2 is YYNGEE in the germline V gene. This CDR3 is 13 amino acids long. Trimming removed 0 bases at V and 1 base at J, with 4 bases between. CDR3 sequence reads: CASSVASQETQYF. The CDR3 DNA sequence: TGTGCCAGCAGCGTAGCTAGCCAAGAGACCCAGTACTTC.

In its sample, this clonotype was seen many times. The chain uses TRBV11-1 and TRBJ2-3; D is ambiguous. Per the germline V gene, CDR1 is SGHAT and CDR2 is FQDESV (reference sequence). V was cut by 4 bases and J by 5 bases, with 10 bases left in between. The CDR3 is 13 amino acids. CDR3 in DNA: TGTGCCAGCAGCTCATACACCTTAGATACGCAGTATTTT. This codes for CASSSYTLDTQYF.

This clonotype was recorded at least ten times. This sequence joins TRBV29-1 and TRBJ2-6; unclear D gene. The germline V gene has CDR1 SQVTM and CDR2 ANQGSEA. This CDR3 has 14 amino acids. V was shortened by 2 bases and J by 0 bases, with 5 bases between the two germline ends. CDR3 DNA sequence: TGCAGCGTTGAAAAGGGCTCTGGGGCCAACGTCCTGACTTTC. This encodes CSVEKGSGANVLTF.

The table lists this clonotype with many counts. In DNA, the CDR3 is TGTGCCAGCAGTCTACTTGTAAGCTCCTACAATGAGCAGTTCTTC. Protein: CASSLLVSSYNEQFF. The V gene is TRBV28, the J gene TRBJ2-1; D ambiguous. Germline V gene sequence: CDR1 MDHEN, CDR2 SYDVKM. V was cut by 5 bases and J by 0 bases, with 11 bases left in between. The CDR3 is 15 amino acids. The full variable domain, with the rest looked up from reference TRBV28 and TRBJ2-1, is DVKVTQSSRYLVKRTGEKVFLECVQDMDHENMFWYRQDPGLGLRLIYFSYDVKMKEKGDIPEGYSVSREKKERFSLILESASTNQTSMYLCASSLLVSSYNEQFFGPGTRLTVL.

This clonotype has only a few counts. The V gene is TRBV20-1, the J gene TRBJ1-5, with 9 nucleotides matching TRBD1. This CDR3 contains 14 residues. Germline V lookup: CDR1 DFQATT, CDR2 SNEGSKA (reference sequence). With V trimmed by 3 bases and J by 6 bases, 6 bases remained unmatched. In DNA, the CDR3 is TGCAGTGCTAGCGGGGACAGGGAATTTCAGCCCCAGCATTTT. It encodes CSASGDREFQPQHF.

In this sample, this clonotype turned up a few times. The chain uses TRBV15 and TRBJ2-6; 7 positions match TRBD1. This CDR3 has 17 amino acids. Per germline, CDR1 LNHNV and CDR2 YYDKDF (reference sequence). Trimming cost V 2 bases and J 0 bases; bases outside gene matches: 4. The CDR3 loop reads CATSRRTGVSGANVLTF. The CDR3 DNA reads TGTGCCACCAGCAGACGGACAGGTGTCTCTGGGGCCAACGTCCTGACTTTC.

This sequence joins TRBV7-2 and TRBJ2-2, with TRBD2 identical over 7 bases. The CDR3 is 16 amino acids. V lost 3 bases to trimming and J lost 4 bases; unmatched junction nucleotides: 8. Germline loops: CDR1 SGHTA, CDR2 FQGNSA. The CDR3, as DNA: TGTGCCAGCAGCTTCCCCAAAAGCGGGACCACCGGGGAGCTGTTTTTT. Translating gives CASSFPKSGTTGELFF.

The CDR3 sequence: CASSYRGTGNTGELFF. Here the CDR3 DNA reads TGTGCCAGCAGTTACCGCGGGACAGGGAACACCGGGGAGCTGTTTTTT. The chain employs TRBV6-5 and TRBJ2-2, with 8 bases identical to TRBD1. Unmatched junction bases numbered 3, after V lost 2 bases and J lost 1 base. The CDR3 covers 16 residues. Germline CDR1 is MNHEY and CDR2 is SVGAGI.

This clonotype was counted a few times. The chain has TRBV6-5 and TRBJ2-7; 9 bases line up with TRBD1. J lost 2 bases, V lost 0 bases, and 5 bases had no gene match. Looked up from germline, CDR1 is MNHEY and CDR2 is SVGAGI. This CDR3 comprises 16 residues. The CDR3 loop reads CASSYSGTGFPYEQYF. The CDR3 bases are TGTGCCAGCAGTTACTCCGGGACAGGGTTCCCCTACGAGCAGTACTTC.

J is TRBJ1-1 and V is TRBV9; 7 bases line up with TRBD1. The CDR3 length is 18 residues. Germline V lookup: CDR1 SGDLS, CDR2 YYNGEE. V was clipped by 0 bases and J by 2 bases; unmatched bases: 13. CDR3 loop: CASSVVTQGSRSNTEAFF. For the CDR3, the DNA is TGTGCCAGCAGCGTAGTCACACAGGGGTCAAGGAGTAACACTGAAGCTTTCTTT.

The gene calls are TRBV9 and TRBJ2-7, with 16 bases lining up with TRBD2. The CDR3 runs to 18 residues. The V gene's germline CDR1 is SGDLS and CDR2 YYNGEE. Trimming removed 0 bases from V and 1 base from J; junction bases left unmatched: 4. CDR3 sequence: CASSVGGTSGGGSYEQYF. CDR3 nucleotides: TGTGCCAGCAGCGTAGGTGGGACTAGCGGGGGGGGGTCCTACGAGCAGTACTTC.

Only a few counts were recorded for this clonotype. The chain couples TRBV28 to TRBJ2-7; no definite D call. The CDR3 consists of 11 residues. Germline V gene data show CDR1 as MDHEN and CDR2 as SYDVKM. The V end was cut by 8 bases, the J end by 6 bases, with 11 bases between. The CDR3 here is CASLTMGEQYF. The CDR3 coding sequence is TGTGCCAGCCTTACCATGGGCGAGCAGTACTTC.

The CDR3 DNA sequence: TGTGCCAGCAGCCACCGGGACTACCTAGATACGCAGTATTTT. Its translation: CASSHRDYLDTQYF. The chain links TRBV7-8 to TRBJ2-3; 7 nucleotides line up with TRBD2. The CDR3 is 14 residues long. The germline V gene has CDR1 SGHVS and CDR2 FQNEAQ. Unmatched junction bases numbered 7, after V lost 5 bases and J lost 5 bases.

The J gene is TRBJ2-1, the V gene TRBV12-3 or TRBV12-4, with 15 positions matching TRBD2. V was clipped by 8 bases and J by 8 bases; unmatched bases: 10. The CDR3 extends over 16 amino acids. The CDR3 coding sequence is TGTGCCAGCCGCCGGACTAGCGGGAGGGCCAGGGATGAGCAGTTCTTC. It yields the protein CASRRTSGRARDEQFF.

This clonotype was seen at least ten times. This rearrangement joins TRBV30 to TRBJ2-3, with a possible D match to TRBD2 (6 bases). The CDR3 spans 14 residues. Germline-derived CDR1 and CDR2 are GTSNPN and SVGIG (reference sequence). Trimming shortened V by 3 bases and J by 0 bases, and 10 bases separated the two germline ends. The CDR3 region has the DNA TGTGCCTGGAGCGCCGGGACTAGCACAGATACGCAGTATTTT. It is translated as CAWSAGTSTDTQYF.

The chain combines TRBV3-1 with TRBJ2-2, with 8 positions matching TRBD1. Germline CDR1 is LGHDT and CDR2 is YNNKEL (reference sequence). V lost 0 bases and J lost 3; bases outside the gene matches: 6. The CDR3 extends over 17 amino acids. The CDR3 loop reads CASSQDSQGADTGELFF. The CDR3 DNA sequence: TGTGCCAGCAGCCAAGATAGCCAGGGGGCGGACACCGGGGAGCTGTTTTTT.

J is TRBJ2-1 and V is TRBV27; 7 bases line up with TRBD2. The V segment lost 7 bases and the J segment 0 bases; nucleotides outside the gene matches: 15. This CDR3 contains 18 residues. Germline V gene lookup returns CDR1 MNHEY and CDR2 SMNVEV (reference sequence). CDR3 sequence reads: CASTLGASGSGSYNEQFF. The CDR3 DNA sequence: TGTGCCAGCACTCTAGGGGCTAGCGGTTCGGGCTCCTACAATGAGCAGTTCTTC.

The rearrangement links TRBV11-2 to TRBJ2-7, with TRBD2 matching over 8 bases. Trimming removed 1 base from V and 7 bases from J; junction bases left unmatched: 9. There are 15 residues in the CDR3. From germline, CDR1 is SGHAT and CDR2 FQNNGV. CDR3: CASSLAGWREEEQYF. The CDR3 nucleotides are TGTGCCAGCAGCTTAGCCGGTTGGCGGGAGGAGGAGCAGTACTTC.

The V call is TRBV20-1, the J call TRBJ2-7; 8 nucleotides line up with TRBD2. Germline V gene data show CDR1 as DFQATT and CDR2 as SNEGSKA (reference sequence). This CDR3 contains 16 residues. V lost 0 bases to trimming and J lost 0 bases; unmatched junction nucleotides: 7. CDR3 in amino acids: CSARDPGSGSSYEQYF. CDR3 nucleotides: TGCAGTGCTAGAGATCCGGGAAGCGGGAGCTCCTACGAGCAGTACTTC.